Below, 11 T cell receptor beta chains from the same sample are listed, as sequenced in a study of blood T cell repertoires in COVID-19. Sequenced by immunoSEQ multiplex PCR; TCRdb stores in-frame clones only, minus some. The table shows approximately 100,000 clones, with 70% to 90% occurring only once. What was sequenced was peripheral blood. The receptors stem from a woman aged 55-70 years with acute or convalescent COVID-19.

V is TRBV7-9 and J is TRBJ1-5; weak D call: TRBD1 (6 bases). The germline V gene encodes CDR1 SEHNR and CDR2 FQNEAQ (reference sequence). CDR3 length equals 13 residues. The V end was cut by 4 bases, the J end by 7 bases, with 11 bases between. As DNA, the CDR3 is TGTGCCAGCAGCTCAGAGACAGGCCAGCCCCAGCATTTT. Protein: CASSSETGQPQHF. The whole variable domain, remainder taken from reference TRBV7-9 and TRBJ1-5, is DTGVSQNPRHKITKRGQNVTFRCDPISEHNRLYWYRQTLGQGPEFLTYFQNEAQLEKSRLLSDRFSAERPKGSFSTLEIQRTEQGDSAMYLCASSSETGQPQHFGDGTRLSIL.

The chain has TRBV5-1 and TRBJ2-3, with 13 bases matching TRBD2. The CDR3 covers 16 residues. Per germline, CDR1 SGHRS and CDR2 YFSETQ. V shed 4 bases and J 2 bases; nucleotides not matched to a gene: 4. CDR3 DNA sequence: TGCGCCAGCAGCCTGACTAGCGGGGGGATCACAGATACGCAGTATTTT. Translation: CASSLTSGGITDTQYF.

This chain links TRBV5-5 with TRBJ1-2, with 8 positions matching TRBD1. In germline, CDR1 is SGHKS, CDR2 YYEKEE (reference sequence). This CDR3 is built from 17 residues. With V trimmed by 0 bases and J by 4 bases, 11 bases remained unmatched. CDR3 bases: TGTGCCAGCAGCTTGGGCGGGGCAGGGGGCCGAATCTATGGCTACACCTTC. Translation: CASSLGGAGGRIYGYTF.

This chain links TRBV5-1 with TRBJ2-7, with D possibly TRBD2 on 6 matching bases. This CDR3 region has 14 residues. Germline V gene data show CDR1 as SGHRS and CDR2 as YFSETQ. Trimming removed 4 bases from V and 0 bases from J, with 11 bases in between. CDR3 DNA: TGCGCCAGCAGCGGAGGGCCGAGCTCCTACGAGCAGTACTTC. Translated: CASSGGPSSYEQYF.

This rearrangement joins TRBV7-6 to TRBJ2-3; 9 bases are shared with TRBD2. This CDR3 has 16 residues. Trimming removed 4 bases from V and 1 base from J; junction bases left unmatched: 6. Germline V gene sequence: CDR1 SGHVS, CDR2 FNYEAQ. For the CDR3, the DNA is TGTGCCAGCAGCTCCCCTAGCGGGATGGGCACAGATACGCAGTATTTT. Translating it yields CASSSPSGMGTDTQYF.

The V and J genes are TRBV28 and TRBJ2-7; tentatively, D is TRBD1 (6 bases). V gave up 4 bases and J gave up 4 bases, with 17 bases separating them. The CDR3 loop spans 15 amino acids. From germline, CDR1 is MDHEN and CDR2 SYDVKM. The CDR3 nucleotides read TGTGCCAGCAGTTCGGCGCAGGGGCGGTTGTACGAGCAGTACTTC. Its translation is CASSSAQGRLYEQYF. Using reference TRBV28 and TRBJ2-7 for the parts outside the CDR3, the full variable domain is DVKVTQSSRYLVKRTGEKVFLECVQDMDHENMFWYRQDPGLGLRLIYFSYDVKMKEKGDIPEGYSVSREKKERFSLILESASTNQTSMYLCASSSAQGRLYEQYFGPGTRLTVT.

The chain employs TRBV9 and TRBJ2-7; maybe TRBD1 (6 bases). Trimming shortened V by 0 bases and J by 6 bases, and 10 bases separated the two germline ends. This CDR3 spans 13 amino acids. The V gene's germline CDR1 is SGDLS and CDR2 YYNGEE. The CDR3 spells CASSVEQGSEQYF. CDR3 bases: TGTGCCAGCAGCGTAGAACAGGGTAGCGAGCAGTACTTC. Complete variable domain (other parts from reference TRBV9 and TRBJ2-7): DSGVTQTPKHLITATGQRVTLRCSPRSGDLSVYWYQQSLDQGLQFLIQYYNGEERAKGNILERFSAQQFPDLHSELNLSSLELGDSALYFCASSVEQGSEQYFGPGTRLTVT.

The chain uses TRBV5-1 and TRBJ2-1; maybe TRBD2 (6 bases). The V and J ends lost 0 bases and 6 bases respectively, with 10 bases between them. The CDR3 contains 14 residues. Germline loops: CDR1 SGHRS, CDR2 YFSETQ. CDR3 region: CASSLVEGINEQFF. In DNA, the CDR3 is TGCGCCAGCAGCTTGGTGGAGGGCATCAATGAGCAGTTCTTC.

This CDR3 reads CASRWGRGTGELFF. DNA of the CDR3: TGTGCCAGCCGGTGGGGAAGGGGAACCGGGGAGCTGTTTTTT. The rearrangement uses TRBV27 and TRBJ2-2, with TRBD1 as a possible D gene (5 bases). Trimming removed 8 bases from V and 5 bases from J, with 15 bases in between. CDR1 is MNHEY, CDR2 SMNVEV, per germline (reference sequence). The CDR3 spans 14 residues.

The gene calls are TRBV21-1 and TRBJ1-1. TRBV21-1 is annotated as a pseudogene. This CDR3 contains 13 residues. The CDR3 DNA is TGTGCCTTAGCGTACGGGGGGAACACTGAAGCTTTCTTT. Protein: CALAYGGNTEAFF.

V and J are TRBV12-5 and TRBJ2-5; 13 bases align to TRBD2. V dropped 1 base and J dropped 8; count of bases not matched to a gene: 10. This CDR3 spans 17 amino acids. Germline CDR1 and CDR2: LGHNT and FRNRAP. The CDR3 sequence: CASGLALLAGGPITQYF. As DNA, the CDR3 is TGTGCTAGTGGTTTGGCCCTACTAGCGGGGGGGCCCATAACCCAGTACTTC.